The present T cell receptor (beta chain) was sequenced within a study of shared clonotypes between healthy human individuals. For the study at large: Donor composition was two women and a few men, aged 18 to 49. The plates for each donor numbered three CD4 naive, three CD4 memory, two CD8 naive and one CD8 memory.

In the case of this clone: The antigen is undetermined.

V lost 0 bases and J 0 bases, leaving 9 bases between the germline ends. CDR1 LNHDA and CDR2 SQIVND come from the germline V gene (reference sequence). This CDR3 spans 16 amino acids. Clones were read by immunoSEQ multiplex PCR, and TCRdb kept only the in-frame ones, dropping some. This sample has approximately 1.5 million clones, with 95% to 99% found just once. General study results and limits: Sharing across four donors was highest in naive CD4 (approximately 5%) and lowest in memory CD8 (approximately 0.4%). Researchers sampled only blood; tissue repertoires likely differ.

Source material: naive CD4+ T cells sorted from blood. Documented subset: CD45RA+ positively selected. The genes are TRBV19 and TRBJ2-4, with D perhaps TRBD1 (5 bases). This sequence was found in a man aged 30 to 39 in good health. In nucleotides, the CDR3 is TGTGCCAGTAGTATAGACAGGGTATTAGCCAAAAACATTCAGTACTTC. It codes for CASSIDRVLAKNIQYF.